Reported below is one T cell receptor (beta chain). What it recognizes is unknown. CDR1 and CDR2 from the germline V gene are DFQATT and SNEGSKA (reference sequence). The CDR3 sequence is 15 residues long. V lost 3 bases to trimming and J lost 9 bases, with 18 bases between them. The data derive from a study of T cell repertoires in cytomegalovirus infection. Study summary: From public TCR beta signatures came an indication of both CMV infection and matching HLA type.

In TCRdb, the reads were re-called with MiXCR into one record per CDR3 protein. The table shows roughly 280,000 distinct CDR3 sequences, with roughly 15% occurring only once. Study-level results: CMV-specific TCR beta clonotypes restricted by HLA-C dominated the ex vivo response. Using cumulative public TCR beta family frequency, the authors identified those who carried CMV together with the relevant HLA.

This TCR derives from a human donor in good health (CMV status not recorded). Some clones in this sample may be carry-over from other donors' samples. The rearrangement joins TRBV20-1 to TRBJ1-6; D is ambiguous. The sequenced sample was PBMCs. CDR3 in amino acids: CSASRDSGVGSPLHF. In nucleotides, the CDR3 is TGCAGTGCTAGTCGAGATAGCGGTGTGGGTTCACCCCTCCACTTT.